The rows below give T cell receptor beta chains drawn from one sample of a study of cytomegalovirus exposure and HLA in healthy donors. Sequencing was performed with immunoSEQ multiplex PCR; in TCRdb, only in-frame clones are kept and a portion is missing. The sample has about 260,000 clones; roughly 88% are singletons. Sequencing was performed on PBMCs. These receptors were taken from a woman in her 30s in good health and CMV-seronegative. CDR3s include the opening cysteine and the closing phenylalanine or tryptophan. A D gene is named only where the DNA matches it firmly. Clone sizes are given selectively: once, few, many, or a class where the clone is expanded.

abundance: .
len: 15
j_gene: TRBJ2-3
d_gene: .
v_gene: TRBV9
CDR3aa: CASSERLLGTDTQYF
CDR3nt: TGTGCCAGCAGCGAACGACTTTTGGGCACAGATACGCAGTATTTT

abundance: .
len: 17
j_gene: TRBJ2-3
d_gene: .
v_gene: TRBV25-1
CDR3aa: CASSERVQGLVTDTQYF
CDR3nt: TGTGCCAGCAGTGAACGTGTCCAGGGGTTGGTGACAGATACGCAGTATTTT

abundance: .
len: 14
j_gene: TRBJ1-3
d_gene: .
v_gene: TRBV28
CDR3aa: CASSWVNSGNTIYF
CDR3nt: TGTGCCAGCAGTTGGGTAAACTCTGGAAACACCATATATTTT

abundance: .
len: 14
j_gene: TRBJ2-1
d_gene: TRBD2
v_gene: TRBV30
CDR3aa: CAWSGLAGDNEQFF
CDR3nt: TGTGCCTGGAGTGGACTAGCGGGAGACAATGAGCAGTTCTTC

abundance: .
len: 19
j_gene: TRBJ2-5
d_gene: TRBD1
v_gene: TRBV28
CDR3aa: CASSPGQGGGSRYQETQYF
CDR3nt: TGTGCCAGCAGTCCAGGACAGGGAGGCGGATCTAGGTACCAAGAGACCCAGTACTTC

abundance: .
len: 12
j_gene: TRBJ2-7
d_gene: .
v_gene: TRBV27
CDR3aa: CASSRMGYEQYF
CDR3nt: TGTGCCAGCAGTCGCATGGGCTACGAGCAGTACTTC

abundance: .
len: 14
j_gene: TRBJ2-7
d_gene: .
v_gene: TRBV28
CDR3aa: CASRAGGAVDEQYF
CDR3nt: TGTGCCAGCAGGGCCGGTGGGGCTGTGGACGAGCAGTACTTC

abundance: .
len: 14
j_gene: TRBJ1-1
d_gene: .
v_gene: TRBV6-1
CDR3aa: CASSEPTKGTEAFF
CDR3nt: TGTGCCAGCAGTGAACCTACCAAGGGGACTGAAGCTTTCTTT

abundance: .
len: 14
j_gene: TRBJ1-2
d_gene: .
v_gene: TRBV5-1
CDR3aa: CASSLANSFYGYTF
CDR3nt: TGCGCCAGCAGCTTGGCCAACAGTTTTTATGGCTACACCTTC

abundance: once
len: 15
j_gene: TRBJ2-1
d_gene: TRBD2
v_gene: TRBV19
CDR3aa: CASSPTSGGGNEQFF
CDR3nt: TGTGCCAGTAGCCCAACTAGCGGGGGGGGAAATGAGCAGTTCTTC

abundance: few
len: 18
j_gene: TRBJ1-1
d_gene: .
v_gene: TRBV12-2
CDR3aa: CASRLARDRGEVGTEAFF
CDR3nt: TGTGCAAGTCGCTTAGCGAGGGACAGGGGCGAGGTTGGCACTGAAGCTTTCTTT

abundance: .
len: 16
j_gene: TRBJ1-3
d_gene: TRBD1
v_gene: TRBV6-5
CDR3aa: CASSFQQGVSGNTIYF
CDR3nt: TGTGCCAGCAGTTTTCAACAGGGGGTCTCTGGAAACACCATATATTTT

abundance: .
len: 16
j_gene: TRBJ2-5
d_gene: .
v_gene: TRBV18
CDR3aa: CASSPETQGRQETQYF
CDR3nt: TGTGCCAGCTCACCAGAAACACAGGGTAGGCAAGAGACCCAGTACTTC

abundance: .
len: 15
j_gene: TRBJ2-7
d_gene: TRBD1
v_gene: TRBV5-4
CDR3aa: CASSLEGQGGYEQYF
CDR3nt: TGTGCCAGCAGCTTGGAGGGACAGGGGGGGTACGAGCAGTACTTC

abundance: .
len: 16
j_gene: TRBJ2-5
d_gene: TRBD1
v_gene: TRBV27
CDR3aa: CASSPSPAGGGETQYF
CDR3nt: TGTGCCAGCAGCCCTTCCCCTGCAGGGGGTGGTGAGACCCAGTACTTC

abundance: .
len: 16
j_gene: TRBJ2-1
d_gene: TRBD1
v_gene: TRBV7-9
CDR3aa: CASSSWTGSSYNEQFF
CDR3nt: TGTGCCAGCAGCTCTTGGACAGGGAGCTCCTACAATGAGCAGTTCTTC

abundance: .
len: 14
j_gene: TRBJ2-1
d_gene: TRBD2
v_gene: TRBV11-2
CDR3aa: CASSLTSSYNEQFF
CDR3nt: TGTGCCAGCAGCTTGACTAGCAGTTACAATGAGCAGTTCTTC

abundance: once
len: 11
j_gene: TRBJ2-3
d_gene: .
v_gene: TRBV11-3
CDR3aa: CASRNQQAQYF
CDR3nt: TGTGCCAGCAGAAACCAGCAAGCGCAGTATTTT

abundance: .
len: 15
j_gene: TRBJ2-2
d_gene: TRBD1
v_gene: TRBV5-1
CDR3aa: CASSDGTGHTGELFF
CDR3nt: TGCGCCAGCAGCGACGGGACAGGTCACACCGGGGAGCTGTTTTTT

abundance: .
len: 15
j_gene: TRBJ1-2
d_gene: TRBD1
v_gene: TRBV9
CDR3aa: CASSVAGQANYGYTF
CDR3nt: TGTGCCAGCAGCGTAGCGGGACAGGCTAACTATGGCTACACCTTC

abundance: .
len: 17
j_gene: TRBJ2-1
d_gene: .
v_gene: TRBV28
CDR3aa: CASSLLAGMWSYNEQFF
CDR3nt: TGTGCCAGCAGTTTATTGGCAGGGATGTGGTCCTACAATGAGCAGTTCTTC

abundance: .
len: 17
j_gene: TRBJ2-2
d_gene: .
v_gene: TRBV5-1
CDR3aa: CASSPGVGRTNTGELFF
CDR3nt: TGCGCCAGCAGCCCTGGAGTGGGACGGACTAACACCGGGGAGCTGTTTTTT

abundance: .
len: 16
j_gene: TRBJ2-1
d_gene: TRBD2
v_gene: TRBV5-1
CDR3aa: CASSDIPSGAHNEQFF
CDR3nt: TGCGCCAGCAGCGACATCCCTAGCGGAGCCCACAATGAGCAGTTCTTC

abundance: .
len: 15
j_gene: TRBJ2-7
d_gene: .
v_gene: TRBV28
CDR3aa: CASSWRGATSYEQYF
CDR3nt: TGTGCCAGCAGCTGGCGAGGGGCCACCTCCTACGAGCAGTACTTC